One and the same sample provided the 30 T cell receptor beta chains below, sequenced in a study of cytomegalovirus exposure and HLA in healthy donors. In the PCR, 60 Vbeta and 13 Jbeta primers were used. Sequencing used immunoSEQ multiplex PCR; TCRdb keeps in-frame clones, though not all of them. This table holds approximately 150,000 clones. Sequences were obtained from PBMCs. The origin of the receptors is a male donor in good health and CMV-seronegative.

This chain joins TRBV30 and TRBJ2-7, with 9 bases identical to TRBD2. CDR3 length equals 16 residues. The germline V gene encodes CDR1 GTSNPN and CDR2 SVGIG (reference sequence). The trim removed 0 bases at V and 0 bases at J, leaving 6 bases unmatched. In DNA form, the CDR3 reads TGTGCCTGGAGTGTAGCTAGCGGGACCAGCTCCTACGAGCAGTACTTC. As protein: CAWSVASGTSSYEQYF.

The chain has TRBV19 and TRBJ1-4, with D possibly matching TRBD1 (5 bases). The germline CDR1 and CDR2 sequences are LNHDA and SQIVND (reference sequence). CDR3 length: 14 residues. V was clipped by 10 bases and J by 3 bases, with 15 bases between them. The DNA of the CDR3 is TGTGCCACCCGGGGGAGGGCGGCTAATGAAAAACTGTTTTTT. Translating it yields CATRGRAANEKLFF.

The V call is TRBV28, the J call TRBJ1-5, with TRBD1 identical over 9 bases. Germline V lookup: CDR1 MDHEN, CDR2 SYDVKM. This CDR3 contains 15 residues. The ends lost 3 bases at V and 9 bases at J; junction bases unmatched: 9. CDR3 sequence (DNA): TGTGCCAGCAGTTTCCCGGGACAGGGTTTTATGCCCCAGCATTTT. Protein product: CASSFPGQGFMPQHF.

The chain combines TRBV6-5 with TRBJ1-2; D gene uncertain. Germline CDR1 and CDR2: MNHEY and SVGAGI. The ends were cut back, 3 bases at V and 0 bases at J, with 11 bases in the middle. The CDR3 extends over 15 amino acids. The CDR3 loop reads CASSYMRSANYGYTF. The DNA of the CDR3 is TGTGCCAGCAGTTATATGAGGTCCGCTAACTATGGCTACACCTTC.

The genes are TRBV19 and TRBJ2-7; TRBD1 matches 11 bases. V lost 6 bases, J lost 4 bases, and 11 bases stayed unmatched. This CDR3 has 16 amino acids. In germline, CDR1 is LNHDA, CDR2 SQIVND (reference sequence). The CDR3 is CASRLFGTGGNYEQYF. CDR3 DNA sequence: TGTGCCAGTAGGCTTTTCGGGACAGGGGGAAATTACGAGCAGTACTTC.

The V and J genes are TRBV7-9 and TRBJ1-1, with D unresolved. This CDR3 has 15 amino acids. V lost 5 bases and J lost 1, with 14 bases in between. Germline CDR1 is SEHNR and CDR2 is FQNEAQ (reference sequence). CDR3 bases: TGTGCCAGCAGCGGAGGACCCTTAACGAACACTGAAGCTTTCTTT. Its translation: CASSGGPLTNTEAFF.

V and J are TRBV7-9 and TRBJ1-1; D unclear. The CDR3 length is 13 residues. V was clipped by 1 base and J by 4 bases, with 7 bases between them. From germline, CDR1 is SEHNR and CDR2 FQNEAQ (reference sequence). CDR3 DNA sequence: TGTGCCAGCAGCTTAGGAGCTTTCACTGAAGCTTTCTTT. It encodes CASSLGAFTEAFF.

V and J are TRBV10-2 and TRBJ2-1; 7 bases line up with TRBD1. This CDR3 region has 16 residues. Germline-derived CDR1 and CDR2 are WSHSY and SAAADI. V shed 6 bases and J 7 bases; nucleotides not matched to a gene: 15. CDR3 protein: CASRGDSGKNPNEQFF. CDR3 DNA sequence: TGCGCCAGCAGGGGGGACAGCGGTAAAAATCCAAATGAGCAGTTCTTC.

The V and J genes are TRBV4-1 and TRBJ2-5, with D possibly matching TRBD2 (5 bases). This CDR3 contains 17 residues. CDR1 and CDR2 (germline): MGHRA, YSYEKL. V was pared by 1 base and J by 5 bases, with 20 bases between. The CDR3: CASSQARDALGSETQYF. CDR3 nucleotide sequence: TGCGCCAGCAGCCAAGCCCGAGACGCACTAGGTTCCGAGACCCAGTACTTC.

The CDR3 is CASSFGSPGDYNEQFF. The CDR3 DNA follows: TGTGCCAGCAGCTTCGGCTCTCCAGGGGACTACAATGAGCAGTTCTTC. The rearrangement joins TRBV27 to TRBJ2-1; weak D call: TRBD1 (6 bases). CDR3 length equals 16 residues. CDR1 is MNHEY, CDR2 SMNVEV, per germline (reference sequence). V was shortened by 6 bases and J by 3 bases, with 18 bases between the two germline ends.

The chain recombines TRBV7-8 with TRBJ2-7; TRBD2 aligns across 7 bases. The CDR3 consists of 13 residues. With 4 bases clipped from V and 0 bases from J, the junction kept 0 bases outside the gene matches. The germline CDR1 and CDR2 sequences are SGHVS and FQNEAQ. CDR3 sequence (DNA): TGTGCCAGCAGCTGGGGGGGCTCCTACGAGCAGTACTTC. Protein product: CASSWGGSYEQYF.

The J gene is TRBJ1-6, the V gene TRBV7-9; 9 bases match TRBD1. The trim removed 4 bases at V and 10 bases at J, leaving 11 bases unmatched. This CDR3 region has 16 residues. Germline V gene data show CDR1 as SEHNR and CDR2 as FQNEAQ (reference sequence). The CDR3 loop is CASSSLGQGEGSPLHF. The CDR3 bases are TGTGCCAGCAGCTCCTTGGGACAGGGAGAGGGATCACCCCTCCACTTT.

The chain is built from TRBV29-1 and TRBJ2-1; tentatively, D is TRBD2 (6 bases). CDR3 length: 13 residues. CDR1 is SQVTM, CDR2 ANQGSEA, per germline. The V end was cut by 7 bases, the J end by 9 bases, with 19 bases between. CDR3 in DNA: TGCAGCGCTACACAGACTAGTATAGCTGAGCAGTTCTTC. The encoded protein is CSATQTSIAEQFF.

The J gene is TRBJ2-7, the V gene TRBV10-3; 9 bases are a match to TRBD1. CDR1 ENHRY and CDR2 SYGVKD come from the germline V gene. Trimming cost V 10 bases and J 6 bases; bases outside gene matches: 13. The CDR3 has 14 residues. The CDR3 DNA sequence: TGTGCCACCAACGGGGGACAGGGATTTATCGAGCAGTACTTC. Translating gives CATNGGQGFIEQYF.

The rearrangement joins TRBV5-6 to TRBJ1-1, with D hard to call. The V gene lost 2 bases and the J gene lost 2 bases, with 10 bases spanning the gap. Germline CDR1 SGHDT, CDR2 YYEEEE. This CDR3 region has 14 residues. The DNA for the CDR3 is TGTGCCAGCAGCTTATCAGTTCCTAACACTGAAGCTTTCTTT. Translated: CASSLSVPNTEAFF.

V is TRBV7-9 and J is TRBJ2-1; 7 nucleotides align to TRBD1. Germline V lookup: CDR1 SEHNR, CDR2 FQNEAQ (reference sequence). V shed 5 bases and J 7 bases; nucleotides not matched to a gene: 17. The CDR3 is 17 amino acids. The CDR3 bases are TGTGCCAGCAGCGATGCTAGTGCTGGGACAGCTAGTAATGAGCAGTTCTTC. Translation: CASSDASAGTASNEQFF.

The chain has TRBV29-1 and TRBJ2-2; weak D call: TRBD1 (5 bases). Germline-derived CDR1 and CDR2 are SQVTM and ANQGSEA. Trimming shortened V by 4 bases and J by 3 bases, and 6 bases separated the two germline ends. The CDR3 has 12 residues. The CDR3 loop reads CSVAGYTGELFF. CDR3 DNA: TGCAGCGTTGCAGGGTACACCGGGGAGCTGTTTTTT.

The V gene is TRBV27, the J gene TRBJ1-5, with TRBD1 as a possible D gene (6 bases). V lost 0 bases and J lost 5, with 11 bases in between. The germline gives CDR1 MNHEY, CDR2 SMNVEV (reference sequence). This CDR3 contains 15 residues. The CDR3 loop reads CASSLSGRGDQPQHF. The CDR3 DNA reads as TGTGCCAGCAGTTTATCGGGCAGGGGAGATCAGCCCCAGCATTTT.

The chain carries TRBV6-5 and TRBJ2-2; 7 positions match TRBD2. CDR1 and CDR2 (germline): MNHEY, SVGAGI. V lost 6 bases, J lost 7 bases, and 5 bases stayed unmatched. The length of the CDR3 is 13 residues. The CDR3 is CASRREYGGELFF. The CDR3 DNA sequence: TGTGCCAGCAGGCGGGAGTATGGCGGGGAGCTGTTTTTT.

This chain uses TRBV6-1 with TRBJ2-2; D gene ambiguous. The CDR3 totals 14 residues. CDR1 is MNHNS, CDR2 SASEGT, per germline. V shed 6 bases and J shed 1 base, with 9 bases lying between them. The DNA for the CDR3 is TGTGCCAGCAGCGAACAAAAGAACACCGGGGAGCTGTTTTTT. This sequence encodes CASSEQKNTGELFF.

The V gene is TRBV7-9, the J gene TRBJ1-1; D is perhaps TRBD1 (5 bases). Germline V gives CDR1 SEHNR, CDR2 FQNEAQ (reference sequence). Trimming removed 3 bases at V and 0 bases at J, with 11 bases between. CDR3 size: 15 residues. Written as DNA, the CDR3 is TGTGCCAGCAGCTTTCGAGGACAATTGAACACTGAAGCTTTCTTT. Its translation: CASSFRGQLNTEAFF.

V usage is TRBV7-9 and J usage is TRBJ2-2; 9 nucleotides agree with TRBD2. Unmatched junction bases numbered 7, after V lost 7 bases and J lost 1 base. The CDR3 spans 16 residues. Looked up from germline, CDR1 is SEHNR and CDR2 is FQNEAQ (reference sequence). CDR3 loop: CASTLIAGVNTGELFF. The CDR3 DNA reads as TGTGCCAGCACCCTTATAGCGGGGGTGAACACCGGGGAGCTGTTTTTT. The full variable domain, in which reference TRBV7-9 and TRBJ2-2 provide the parts outside the CDR3, is DTGVSQNPRHKITKRGQNVTFRCDPISEHNRLYWYRQTLGQGPEFLTYFQNEAQLEKSRLLSDRFSAERPKGSFSTLEIQRTEQGDSAMYLCASTLIAGVNTGELFFGEGSRLTVL.

The gene calls are TRBV5-1 and TRBJ1-1; possibly TRBD1 for D (6 bases). Germline V gene sequence: CDR1 SGHRS, CDR2 YFSETQ. V was pared by 2 bases and J by 3 bases, with 11 bases between. This CDR3 has 14 amino acids. This CDR3 reads CASSLTGLDTEAFF. As DNA, the CDR3 is TGCGCCAGCAGCTTAACAGGGTTGGACACTGAAGCTTTCTTT.

The chain couples TRBV29-1 to TRBJ1-1; D uncertain. Germline V lookup: CDR1 SQVTM, CDR2 ANQGSEA. Trimming left V 7 bases short and J 8 bases short, with 11 bases between. The CDR3 has 10 residues. The CDR3 spells CSAFLEEAFF. The CDR3 nucleotides read TGCAGCGCCTTTCTTGAGGAAGCTTTCTTT.

The chain combines TRBV5-6 with TRBJ2-3, with 8 positions matching TRBD1. V gave up 4 bases and J gave up 2 bases; unmatched junction bases: 15. This CDR3 is 18 amino acids long. Germline CDR1 SGHDT, CDR2 YYEEEE. CDR3 in amino acids: CASSPGQEFTTLTDTQYF. The CDR3 DNA reads as TGTGCCAGCAGCCCGGGACAGGAGTTTACGACACTCACAGATACGCAGTATTTT.

This chain connects TRBV4-3 to TRBJ1-5; 7 bases map to TRBD1. The junction had 0 bases not matched to a gene; V was cut back by 0 bases and J by 4 bases. From germline, CDR1 is LGHNA and CDR2 YSLEER. The CDR3 runs 14 residues. The CDR3 reads CASSQEQGNQPQHF. For the CDR3, the DNA is TGCGCCAGCAGCCAAGAACAGGGGAATCAGCCCCAGCATTTT.

J is TRBJ1-6 and V is TRBV6-6; D is ambiguous. V dropped 6 bases and J dropped 10 bases, with 13 bases sitting between them. The CDR3 has 13 amino acids. The germline gives CDR1 MNHNY, CDR2 SVGAGI (reference sequence). The CDR3 region is CASRNSNYSPLHF. The CDR3 nucleotides read TGTGCCAGCAGGAACAGTAATTACTCACCCCTCCACTTT.

This chain links TRBV9 with TRBJ2-3, with D perhaps matching TRBD1 (6 bases). V lost 6 bases and J 3 bases, leaving 11 bases between the germline ends. Germline V gives CDR1 SGDLS, CDR2 YYNGEE. CDR3 length equals 13 residues. The CDR3 sequence is CASKQGSTDTQYF. DNA for the CDR3: TGTGCCAGCAAACAGGGAAGTACAGATACGCAGTATTTT.

This chain uses TRBV27 with TRBJ2-1; 7 bases map to TRBD1. Germline V CDR1 and CDR2: MNHEY, SMNVEV (reference sequence). The CDR3 has 14 residues. Unmatched junction bases numbered 10, after V lost 4 bases and J lost 10 bases. The CDR3 region is CASSSDPRQGEQFF. The CDR3 nucleotides are TGTGCCAGCAGTTCTGACCCAAGACAGGGCGAGCAGTTCTTC.

J is TRBJ2-2 and V is TRBV30, with 9 bases aligning to TRBD2. The germline gives CDR1 GTSNPN, CDR2 SVGIG (reference sequence). This CDR3 has 14 residues. The ends lost 4 bases at V and 8 bases at J; junction bases unmatched: 8. CDR3 bases: TGTGCCTGGATGCGGGAGGGCCGTATTGGGGAGCTGTTTTTT. This gives the protein CAWMREGRIGELFF.